A selection of T cell receptor beta chains follows, all from one sample in a study of blood T cell repertoires in COVID-19. Data came from immunoSEQ multiplex PCR; TCRdb stores just in-frame clones and leaves some out. The repertoire holds about 100,000 clones, with about 88% as singletons. Sequenced: peripheral blood. The receptors derive from a human donor in a cohort sampled during active COVID-19. The CDR3 runs from the conserved cysteine through the conserved F or W. A D gene is named only where the DNA matches it firmly. Clone size, where shown, is once, few, many, or a class for clones that have expanded.

- TRBJ1-6 - TRBV6-1 CASSERGFGSPLHF TGTGCCAGCAGTGAAAGGGGGTTCGGGTCACCCCTCCACTTT
TRBD1 TRBJ1-2 - TRBV5-8 CASTSRTGDGYTF TGTGCCAGCACCTCGAGGACAGGGGACGGCTACACCTTC
- TRBJ1-5 - TRBV25-1 CASSEFAGSPQHF TGTGCCAGCAGTGAATTTGCCGGGAGCCCCCAGCATTTT
TRBD2 TRBJ2-5 - TRBV7-2 CASSPGTSVIAGKTQYF TGTGCCAGCAGCCCCGGGACTAGCGTTATTGCCGGGAAGACCCAGTACTTC
TRBD2 TRBJ2-1 - TRBV14 CASSQRASGSVDEQFF TGTGCCAGCAGCCAGCGGGCTAGCGGGAGTGTGGATGAGCAGTTCTTC
TRBD1 TRBJ2-2 - TRBV24-1 CATSDIRGTGELFF TGTGCCACCAGTGATATCAGGGGGACCGGGGAGCTGTTTTTT
- TRBJ2-1 - TRBV15 CATSRDLGERNEQFF TGTGCCACCAGCAGAGATCTGGGAGAGCGGAATGAGCAGTTCTTC
TRBD1 TRBJ1-1 few TRBV28 CASSGGGVRGDTEAFF TGTGCCAGCAGCGGTGGGGGTGTCAGGGGGGACACTGAAGCTTTCTTT
- TRBJ1-1 - TRBV4-3 CASSQDAAGNTEAFF TGCGCCAGCAGCCAAGATGCGGCGGGGAACACTGAAGCTTTCTTT
TRBD2 TRBJ2-1 - TRBV19 CASSKAGLAGVSYNEQFF TGTGCCAGTAGTAAAGCGGGACTAGCGGGGGTATCCTACAATGAGCAGTTCTTC
TRBD2 TRBJ2-3 - TRBV7-2 CASSSGTSGMASDTQYF TGTGCCAGCAGCTCCGGGACTAGCGGGATGGCGTCAGATACGCAGTATTTT
- TRBJ2-7 - TRBV6-2/TRBV6-3 CASSYSNSYEQYF TGTGCCAGCAGTTATTCTAACTCCTACGAGCAGTACTTC
TRBD2 TRBJ2-7 - TRBV3-1/TRBV3-2 CASSQDPSGFYEQYF TGTGCCAGCAGCCAAGACCCTAGCGGATTCTACGAGCAGTACTTC
TRBD2 TRBJ2-1 - TRBV5-1 CASSLAGAGSEQFF TGCGCCAGCTCACTAGCGGGGGCGGGGAGTGAGCAGTTCTTC
- TRBJ1-5 - TRBV5-1 CASSLVGDQPQHF TGCGCCAGCAGCTTGGTAGGGGATCAGCCCCAGCATTTT
TRBD1 TRBJ1-2 - TRBV28 CASSLSGQIYGYTF TGTGCCAGCAGTTTATCGGGACAGATATATGGCTACACCTTC
TRBD1 TRBJ1-2 few TRBV28 CASIRSGQGGGYTF TGTGCCAGCATTAGGTCGGGACAGGGAGGTGGCTACACCTTC
- TRBJ1-4 few TRBV3-1/TRBV3-2 CASSPRDKGEKLFF TGTGCCAGCAGCCCCCGGGACAAGGGTGAAAAACTGTTTTTT
TRBD1 TRBJ2-5 - TRBV27 CASRPPSTGYQETQYF TGTGCCAGCAGGCCTCCATCGACAGGGTACCAAGAGACCCAGTACTTC
TRBD1 TRBJ2-3 - TRBV7-3 CASSPQGVGTDTQYF TGTGCCAGCAGTCCACAGGGGGTAGGCACAGATACGCAGTATTTT
TRBD2 TRBJ2-3 once TRBV28 CASSLEIAGGSADTQYF TGTGCCAGCAGCCTAGAAATCGCGGGAGGGTCCGCAGATACGCAGTATTTT
- TRBJ1-5 - TRBV19 CAGSQDFSNQPQHF TGTGCCGGCTCTCAGGATTTCAGCAATCAGCCCCAGCATTTT
TRBD1 TRBJ1-1 once TRBV15 CATSSQGAVVTEAFF TGTGCCACCAGCAGTCAGGGGGCGGTGGTCACTGAAGCTTTCTTT
- TRBJ1-2 - TRBV4-2 CASSQDPTGTGGRYGYTF TGTGCCAGCAGCCAAGACCCTACAGGGACGGGAGGACGGTATGGCTACACCTTC
- TRBJ2-2 - TRBV18 CASSPVGGTGELFF TGTGCCAGCTCACCAGTCGGGGGCACCGGGGAGCTGTTTTTT
- TRBJ1-1 - TRBV5-1 CASSNPQGGWTEAFF TGCGCCAGCAGCAATCCACAAGGGGGTTGGACTGAAGCTTTCTTT
TRBD1 TRBJ1-5 few TRBV19 CASQTNRDRERHF TGTGCCAGCCAAACGAACCGGGACAGGGAACGGCATTTT
TRBD1 TRBJ2-2 - TRBV5-1 CASSIPQGALGELFF TGCGCCAGCAGCATACCACAGGGGGCGCTTGGGGAGCTGTTTTTT
- TRBJ2-2 - TRBV4-1 CASSLRLRGELFF TGCGCCAGCAGCCTAAGACTTCGGGGGGAGCTGTTTTTT
- TRBJ1-5 - TRBV19 CASSIWRGDQPQHF TGTGCCAGTAGTATTTGGCGGGGCGATCAGCCCCAGCATTTT
- TRBJ1-5 - TRBV7-9 CASSLQGNNQPQHF TGTGCCAGCAGCCTACAGGGAAACAATCAGCCCCAGCATTTT
TRBD1 TRBJ2-2 - TRBV30 CAWSGQDRGPEAVTGELFF TGTGCCTGGAGTGGTCAGGACAGGGGCCCGGAGGCGGTCACCGGGGAGCTGTTTTTT
TRBD1 TRBJ1-4 few TRBV19 CASKDRTLQKEKLFF TGTGCCAGTAAGGACAGGACTCTGCAAAAGGAAAAACTGTTTTTT
TRBD2 TRBJ2-3 - TRBV5-4 CASSIPGTSADTQYF TGTGCCAGCAGCATACCCGGGACTAGCGCAGATACGCAGTATTTT
- TRBJ2-7 - TRBV7-8 CASSPNGVTYEQYF TGTGCCAGCAGCCCCAACGGGGTCACCTACGAGCAGTACTTC
- TRBJ2-7 once TRBV5-1 CASSLETRYEQYF TGCGCCAGCAGCTTGGAAACTCGCTACGAGCAGTACTTC
TRBD2 TRBJ2-7 - TRBV9 CASSPAGLAEAPSEQYF TGTGCCAGCAGCCCCGCGGGACTAGCGGAGGCCCCTTCCGAGCAGTACTTC
TRBD1 TRBJ1-3 - TRBV9 CASSVFGTAGNTIYF TGTGCCAGCAGCGTATTTGGGACAGCTGGAAACACCATATATTTT
- TRBJ2-1 - TRBV5-1 CASSLSGSYNEQFF TGCGCCAGCAGCCTAAGCGGGTCCTACAATGAGCAGTTCTTC
- TRBJ1-2 - TRBV11-2 CASSLGAGWDGYTF TGTGCCAGCAGCTTAGGGGCAGGGTGGGATGGCTACACCTTC
TRBD2 TRBJ2-1 few TRBV27 CASRASGRAGEQFF TGTGCCAGCAGAGCTAGCGGGAGGGCCGGTGAGCAGTTCTTC
- TRBJ1-5 - TRBV19 CASRTIPQGGNQPQHF TGTGCCAGTAGGACTATCCCACAGGGTGGCAATCAGCCCCAGCATTTT
- TRBJ1-2 - TRBV5-1 CASSPATGYGYTF TGCGCCAGCAGCCCAGCGACAGGCTACGGCTACACCTTC
- TRBJ2-7 - TRBV4-2 CASSQAGEWYEQYF TGTGCCAGCAGCCAAGCGGGGGAGTGGTACGAGCAGTACTTC
TRBD1 TRBJ1-2 few TRBV4-3 CASSQDRTGVGYTF TGCGCCAGCAGCCAAGATCGGACAGGGGTTGGCTACACCTTC
- TRBJ1-5 - TRBV3-1/TRBV3-2 CASSQSTANQPQHF TGTGCCAGCAGCCAGTCGACAGCCAATCAGCCCCAGCATTTT
TRBD1 TRBJ2-4 - TRBV3-1/TRBV3-2 CASSRDRGLRGVTIQYF TGTGCCAGCAGCCGGGACAGGGGACTTCGGGGCGTAACGATTCAGTACTTC
- TRBJ2-7 once TRBV7-2 CASSLSATEAYEQYF TGTGCCAGCAGCTTAAGCGCCACGGAGGCCTACGAGCAGTACTTC
- TRBJ2-3 - TRBV27 CASSWGGTDTQYF TGTGCCAGCAGTTGGGGGGGCACAGATACGCAGTATTTT
TRBD1 TRBJ1-1 - TRBV30 CAWSEVTGAAVMNTEAFF TGTGCCTGGAGTGAGGTGACAGGGGCCGCGGTGATGAACACTGAAGCTTTCTTT
TRBD2 TRBJ2-7 - TRBV5-1 CASSLGLAGAGAYEQYF TGCGCCAGCAGCTTGGGACTAGCGGGGGCCGGGGCCTACGAGCAGTACTTC
- TRBJ2-5 - TRBV28 CASRTAAPGTQYF TGTGCCAGCAGAACAGCGGCCCCAGGGACCCAGTACTTC
TRBD1 TRBJ1-1 - TRBV12-5 CASVLQGANTEAFF TGTGCTAGTGTCCTACAGGGGGCGAACACTGAAGCTTTCTTT
- TRBJ2-1 many TRBV20-1 CSVFRGSRQFF TGCAGTGTCTTCAGGGGTAGCAGGCAGTTCTTC
- TRBJ2-7 - TRBV18 CASSPRASTYEQYF TGTGCCAGCTCACCGAGGGCTTCTACCTACGAGCAGTACTTC
- TRBJ2-3 - TRBV28 CASSPNRERVTDTQYF TGTGCCAGCAGTCCGAACAGGGAAAGAGTCACAGATACGCAGTATTTT
- TRBJ2-1 - TRBV5-5 CASSWRSELNNEQFF TGTGCCAGCAGCTGGCGTTCGGAGTTGAACAATGAGCAGTTCTTC
TRBD1 TRBJ1-3 - TRBV18 CASSPTGTGNTIYF TGTGCCAGCTCGCCGACAGGGACTGGAAACACCATATATTTT
TRBD1 TRBJ1-3 few TRBV7-2 CASSSRSGTGAISGNTIYF TGTGCCAGCAGCTCACGGAGCGGGACAGGGGCGATCTCTGGAAACACCATATATTTT
- TRBJ2-1 - TRBV11-2 CASSTGHRVDEQFF TGTGCCAGCAGCACCGGACACCGAGTCGATGAGCAGTTCTTC